The sample holds a few counts of the clone carrying this T cell receptor beta chain. The target antigen is unknown. Germline CDR1 is LNHDA and CDR2 is SQIVND (reference sequence). CDR3 length equals 13 residues. V lost 2 bases, J lost 2 bases, and 0 bases stayed unmatched. The record originates from a study of T cell repertoires in cytomegalovirus infection. Study-wide background: Signatures in public TCR beta sequences pointed to both CMV infection and matching HLA type.

TCRdb analysed the reads with MiXCR anew, one entry per CDR3 protein. The sample shows 55,000 to 70,000 distinct CDR3 sequences, roughly 34% of them seen only once. Study conclusions and caveats: HLA-C-restricted CMV-specific TCR beta clonotypes were dominant in the ex vivo response.

This receptor was identified in a human donor in good health (CMV status not recorded). Some clones in this sample may be carry-over from other donors' samples. The genes are TRBV19 and TRBJ2-7, with TRBD1 matching over 7 bases. Sequencing used PBMCs, sequenced either directly or after in vitro stimulation (not recorded which). The CDR3 DNA sequence: TGTGCCAGTAGTATACAGGGGGCCTACGAGCAGTACTTC. Protein sequence: CASSIQGAYEQYF.